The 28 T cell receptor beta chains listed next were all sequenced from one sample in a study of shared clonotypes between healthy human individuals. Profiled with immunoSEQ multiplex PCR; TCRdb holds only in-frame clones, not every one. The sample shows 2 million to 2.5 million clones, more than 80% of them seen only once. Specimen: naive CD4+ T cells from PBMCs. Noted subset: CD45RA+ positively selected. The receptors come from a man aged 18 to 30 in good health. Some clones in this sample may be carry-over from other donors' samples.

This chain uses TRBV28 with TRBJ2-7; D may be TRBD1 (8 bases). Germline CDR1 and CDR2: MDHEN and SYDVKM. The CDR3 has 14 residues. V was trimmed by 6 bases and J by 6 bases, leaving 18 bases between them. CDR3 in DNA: TGTGCCAGCAGACGGACAGGGACTACGATCGAGCAGTACTTC. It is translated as CASRRTGTTIEQYF.

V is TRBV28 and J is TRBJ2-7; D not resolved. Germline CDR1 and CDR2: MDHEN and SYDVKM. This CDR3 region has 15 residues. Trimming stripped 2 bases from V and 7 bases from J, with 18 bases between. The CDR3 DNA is TGTGCCAGCAGTTTACTCCGCGGCGAGAGTTATGAGCAGTACTTC. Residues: CASSLLRGESYEQYF.

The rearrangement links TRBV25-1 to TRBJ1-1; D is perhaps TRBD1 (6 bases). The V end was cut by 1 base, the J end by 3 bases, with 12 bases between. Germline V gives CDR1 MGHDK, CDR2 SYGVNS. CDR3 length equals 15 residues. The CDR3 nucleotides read TGTGCCAGCAGTGAATTTAAACAGGGTCACACTGAAGCTTTCTTT. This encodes CASSEFKQGHTEAFF. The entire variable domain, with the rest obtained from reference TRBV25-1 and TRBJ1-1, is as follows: EADIYQTPRYLVIGTGKKITLECSQTMGHDKMYWYQQDPGMELHLIHYSYGVNSTEKGDLSSESTVSRIRTEHFPLTLESARPSHTSQYLCASSEFKQGHTEAFFGQGTRLTVV.

The CDR3 DNA follows: TGCGCCAGCAGCTTCGCACGCTCTTCCCCCCTTTATGAGCAGTTCTTC. Translating gives CASSFARSSPLYEQFF. V and J are TRBV5-1 and TRBJ2-1; D unclear. Germline CDR1 reads SGHRS; CDR2 reads YFSETQ. This CDR3 contains 16 residues. V gave up 2 bases and J gave up 8 bases, with 20 bases separating them. Combining the CDR3 with reference TRBV5-1 and TRBJ2-1 gives the whole variable domain KAGVTQTPRYLIKTRGQQVTLSCSPISGHRSVSWYQQTPGQGLQFLFEYFSETQRNKGNFPGRFSGRQFSNSRSEMNVSTLELGDSALYLCASSFARSSPLYEQFFGPGTRLTVL.

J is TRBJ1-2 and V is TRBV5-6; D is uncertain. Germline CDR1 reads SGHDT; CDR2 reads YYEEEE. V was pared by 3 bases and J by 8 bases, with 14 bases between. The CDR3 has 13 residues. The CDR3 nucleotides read TGTGCCAGCAGCTCGATGGTGTTCTGGGGCTACACCTTC. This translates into CASSSMVFWGYTF.

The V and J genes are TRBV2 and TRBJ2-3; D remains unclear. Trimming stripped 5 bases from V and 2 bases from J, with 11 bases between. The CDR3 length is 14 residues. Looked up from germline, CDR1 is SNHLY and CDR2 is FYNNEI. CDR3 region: CASSPGPPTDTQYF. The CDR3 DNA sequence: TGTGCCAGCAGTCCAGGACCCCCCACAGATACGCAGTATTTT.

CDR3 residues: CASSLGQGMNTEAFF. The CDR3 region has the DNA TGTGCCAGCAGCTTAGGGCAGGGTATGAACACTGAAGCTTTCTTT. The rearrangement joins TRBV11-2 to TRBJ1-1, with D possibly TRBD1 on 5 matching bases. This CDR3 contains 15 residues. Germline V lookup: CDR1 SGHAT, CDR2 FQNNGV. The V end was cut by 1 base, the J end by 0 bases, with 9 bases between.

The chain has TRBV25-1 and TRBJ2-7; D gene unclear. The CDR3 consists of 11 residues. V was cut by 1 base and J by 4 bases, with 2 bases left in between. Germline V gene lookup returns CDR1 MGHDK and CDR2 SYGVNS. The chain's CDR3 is CASSEWYEQYF. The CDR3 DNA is TGTGCCAGCAGTGAATGGTACGAGCAGTACTTC.

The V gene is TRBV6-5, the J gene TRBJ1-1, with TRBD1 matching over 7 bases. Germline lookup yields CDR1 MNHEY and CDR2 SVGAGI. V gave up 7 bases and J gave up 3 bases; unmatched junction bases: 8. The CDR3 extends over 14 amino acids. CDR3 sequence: CASKLNRGYTEAFF. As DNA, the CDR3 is TGTGCCAGCAAACTAAACAGGGGTTACACTGAAGCTTTCTTT.

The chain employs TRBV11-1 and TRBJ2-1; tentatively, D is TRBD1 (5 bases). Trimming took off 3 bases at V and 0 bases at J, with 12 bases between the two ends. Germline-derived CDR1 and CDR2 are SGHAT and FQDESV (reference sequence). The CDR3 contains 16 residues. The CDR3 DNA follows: TGTGCCAGCAGCTTTATGGGGCTTAGCTCCTACAATGAGCAGTTCTTC. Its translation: CASSFMGLSSYNEQFF. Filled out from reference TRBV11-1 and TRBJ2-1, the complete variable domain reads EAEVAQSPRYKITEKSQAVAFWCDPISGHATLYWYRQILGQGPELLVQFQDESVVDDSQLPKDRFSAERLKGVDSTLKIQPAELGDSAMYLCASSFMGLSSYNEQFFGPGTRLTVL.

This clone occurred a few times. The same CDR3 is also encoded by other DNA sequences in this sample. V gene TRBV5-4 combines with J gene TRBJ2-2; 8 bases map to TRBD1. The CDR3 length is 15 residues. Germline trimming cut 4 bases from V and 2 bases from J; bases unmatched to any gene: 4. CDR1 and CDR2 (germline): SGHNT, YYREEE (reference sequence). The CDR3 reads CASSLGQGNTGELFF. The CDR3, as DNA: TGTGCCAGCAGCCTCGGACAGGGAAACACCGGGGAGCTGTTTTTT.

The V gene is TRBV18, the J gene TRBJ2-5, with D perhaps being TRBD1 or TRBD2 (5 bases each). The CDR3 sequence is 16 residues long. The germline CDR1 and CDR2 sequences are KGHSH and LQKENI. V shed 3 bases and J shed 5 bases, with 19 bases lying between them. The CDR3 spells CASSPRGGRDRETQYF. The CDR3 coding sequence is TGTGCCAGCTCACCTCGCGGAGGCAGGGATAGGGAGACCCAGTACTTC.

CDR3: CASSSRGLASTDTQYF. The CDR3 DNA sequence: TGTGCCAGTAGTAGTAGGGGACTAGCGAGCACAGATACGCAGTATTTT. The V call is TRBV19, the J call TRBJ2-3; 10 bases are shared with TRBD2. After removal of 4 bases from V and 0 bases from J, the junction contained 4 bases not matched to a gene. The CDR3 is 16 amino acids. CDR1 and CDR2 (germline): LNHDA, SQIVND (reference sequence).

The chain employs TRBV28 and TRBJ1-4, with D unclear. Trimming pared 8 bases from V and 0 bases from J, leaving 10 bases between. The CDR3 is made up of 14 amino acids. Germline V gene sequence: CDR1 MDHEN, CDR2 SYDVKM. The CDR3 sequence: CASASGATNEKLFF. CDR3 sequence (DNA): TGTGCCAGCGCATCGGGTGCAACTAATGAAAAACTGTTTTTT.

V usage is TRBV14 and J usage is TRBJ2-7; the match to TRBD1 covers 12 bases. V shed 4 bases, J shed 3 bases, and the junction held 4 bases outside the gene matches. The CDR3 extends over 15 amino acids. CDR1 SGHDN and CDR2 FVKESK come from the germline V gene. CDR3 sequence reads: CASSLGTGGYYEQYF. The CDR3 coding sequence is TGTGCCAGCAGCCTTGGGACAGGGGGCTACTACGAGCAGTACTTC.

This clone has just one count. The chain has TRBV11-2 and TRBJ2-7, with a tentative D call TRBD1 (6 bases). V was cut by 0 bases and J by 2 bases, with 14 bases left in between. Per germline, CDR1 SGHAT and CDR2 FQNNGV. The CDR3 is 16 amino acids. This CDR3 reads CASSLDPGVRTYEQYF. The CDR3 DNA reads TGTGCCAGCAGCTTAGATCCAGGGGTCAGGACCTACGAGCAGTACTTC.

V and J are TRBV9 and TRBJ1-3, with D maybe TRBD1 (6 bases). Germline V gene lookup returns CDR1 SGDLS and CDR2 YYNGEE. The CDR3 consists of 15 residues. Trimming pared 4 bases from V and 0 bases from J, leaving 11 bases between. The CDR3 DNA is TGTGCCAGCAGCCTACAGGGCTACTCTGGAAACACCATATATTTT. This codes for CASSLQGYSGNTIYF.

CDR3 protein: CASSPSQGRGPSGRNEQFF. CDR3 DNA sequence: TGTGCCAGCAGCCCATCCCAAGGACGGGGACCTAGCGGGAGAAATGAGCAGTTCTTC. The chain is built from TRBV7-3 and TRBJ2-1, with TRBD2 identical over 10 bases. J gave up 7 bases and V 5 bases, and 20 bases lay outside the gene matches. Per the germline V gene, CDR1 is SGHTA and CDR2 is FQGTGA. The CDR3 is 19 amino acids.

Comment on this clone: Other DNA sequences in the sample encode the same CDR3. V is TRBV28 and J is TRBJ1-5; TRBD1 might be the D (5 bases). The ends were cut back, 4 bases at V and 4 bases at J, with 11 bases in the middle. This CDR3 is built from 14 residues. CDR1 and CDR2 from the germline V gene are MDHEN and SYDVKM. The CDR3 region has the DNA TGTGCCAGCAGTTCCCCCGGGGGAAATCAGCCCCAGCATTTT. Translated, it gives CASSSPGGNQPQHF.

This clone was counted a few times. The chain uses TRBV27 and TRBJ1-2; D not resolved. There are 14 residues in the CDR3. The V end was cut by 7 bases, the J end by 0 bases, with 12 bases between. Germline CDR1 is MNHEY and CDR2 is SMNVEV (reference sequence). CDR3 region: CASTSLQANYGYTF. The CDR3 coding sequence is TGTGCCAGCACCTCGCTGCAGGCTAACTATGGCTACACCTTC.

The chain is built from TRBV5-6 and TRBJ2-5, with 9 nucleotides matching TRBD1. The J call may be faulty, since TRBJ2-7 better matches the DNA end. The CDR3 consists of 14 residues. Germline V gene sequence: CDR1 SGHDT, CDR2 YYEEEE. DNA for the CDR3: TGTGCCAGCATACCGGGACAGGGTCACTACGAGCAGTACTTC. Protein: CASIPGQGHYEQYF.

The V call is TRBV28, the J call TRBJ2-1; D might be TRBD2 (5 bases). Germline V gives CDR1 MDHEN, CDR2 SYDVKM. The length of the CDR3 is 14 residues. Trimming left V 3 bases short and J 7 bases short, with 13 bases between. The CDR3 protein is CASSFDARGNEQFF. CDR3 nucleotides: TGTGCCAGCAGTTTCGACGCACGAGGGAATGAGCAGTTCTTC.

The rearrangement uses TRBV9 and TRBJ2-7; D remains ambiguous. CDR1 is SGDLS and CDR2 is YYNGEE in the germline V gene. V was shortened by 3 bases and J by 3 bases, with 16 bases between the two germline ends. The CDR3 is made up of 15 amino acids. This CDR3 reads CASSAGPPALYEQYF. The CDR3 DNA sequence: TGTGCCAGCAGCGCCGGTCCTCCCGCCCTCTACGAGCAGTACTTC.

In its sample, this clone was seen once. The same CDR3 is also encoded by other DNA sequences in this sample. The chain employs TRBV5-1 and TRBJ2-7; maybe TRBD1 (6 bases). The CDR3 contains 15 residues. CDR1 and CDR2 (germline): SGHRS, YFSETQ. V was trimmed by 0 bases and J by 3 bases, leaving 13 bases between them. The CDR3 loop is CASSLEAGVSYEQYF. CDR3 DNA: TGCGCCAGCAGCTTGGAGGCAGGGGTAAGCTACGAGCAGTACTTC.

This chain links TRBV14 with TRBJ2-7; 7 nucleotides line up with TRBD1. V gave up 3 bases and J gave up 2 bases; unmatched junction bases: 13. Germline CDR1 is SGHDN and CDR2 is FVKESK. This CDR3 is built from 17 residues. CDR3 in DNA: TGTGCCAGCAGCCAGCGCAAGCTCGGGACAGTTGCCTACGAGCAGTACTTC. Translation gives CASSQRKLGTVAYEQYF.

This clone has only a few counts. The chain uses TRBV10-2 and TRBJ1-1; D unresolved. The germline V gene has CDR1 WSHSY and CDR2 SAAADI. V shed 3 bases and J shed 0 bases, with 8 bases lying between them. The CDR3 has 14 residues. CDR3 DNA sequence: TGCGCCAGCAGTGATTGGCAGCTGAACACTGAAGCTTTCTTT. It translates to CASSDWQLNTEAFF.

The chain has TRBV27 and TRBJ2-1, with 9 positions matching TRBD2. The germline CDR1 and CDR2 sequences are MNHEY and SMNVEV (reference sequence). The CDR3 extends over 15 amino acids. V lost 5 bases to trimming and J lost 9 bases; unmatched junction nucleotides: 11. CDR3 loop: CASSIGAGGFSEQFF. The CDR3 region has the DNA TGTGCCAGCAGTATCGGAGCGGGAGGTTTCAGTGAGCAGTTCTTC.

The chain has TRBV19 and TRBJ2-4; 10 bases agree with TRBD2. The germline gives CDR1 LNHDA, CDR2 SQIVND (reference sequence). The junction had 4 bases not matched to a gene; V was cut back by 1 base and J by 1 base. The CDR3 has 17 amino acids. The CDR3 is CASSIGGLADAKNIQYF. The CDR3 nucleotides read TGTGCCAGTAGTATAGGCGGACTAGCGGACGCCAAAAACATTCAGTACTTC.